Below are 30 T cell receptor beta chains sequenced from a single sample in a study of cytomegalovirus exposure and HLA in healthy donors. With 60 Vbeta and 13 Jbeta primers, the PCR was carried out. Assay used: immunoSEQ multiplex PCR; TCRdb lists only in-frame clones, some missing. The repertoire holds 200,000 to 250,000 clones, with around 80% as singletons. Specimen: PBMCs. The receptors shown here come from a man under 40 in good health and CMV-seronegative.

In its sample, this clone was seen once. Within the sample, other DNA sequences also encode this same CDR3. The chain couples TRBV7-2 to TRBJ2-7, with 9 nucleotides matching TRBD1. In germline, CDR1 is SGHTA, CDR2 FQGNSA. CDR3 length equals 14 residues. J was trimmed by 2 bases and V by 4 bases; bases with no gene match: 3. DNA for the CDR3: TGTGCCAGCAGCTCCTACAGGGGGCCCTACGAGCAGTACTTC. As protein: CASSSYRGPYEQYF.

The chain uses TRBV14 and TRBJ2-7; possible D gene TRBD2, 5 bases. Looked up from germline, CDR1 is SGHDN and CDR2 is FVKESK. The CDR3 is made up of 12 amino acids. The V end was cut by 0 bases, the J end by 6 bases, with 6 bases between. The CDR3 here is CASSQDRGEQYF. CDR3 DNA: TGTGCCAGCAGCCAAGATCGGGGCGAGCAGTACTTC.

V gene TRBV5-1 combines with J gene TRBJ2-7, with 9 bases lining up with TRBD1. Germline CDR1 reads SGHRS; CDR2 reads YFSETQ. The CDR3 loop spans 17 amino acids. Losses at the gene ends were 3 bases for V and 1 base for J; bases not matched to a gene: 11. CDR3 in DNA: TGCGCCAGCAGCTCGGGACAGGGTTTGGGGAAATCCTACGAGCAGTACTTC. Translated, it gives CASSSGQGLGKSYEQYF. The whole variable domain, filled in from reference TRBV5-1 and TRBJ2-7, reads KAGVTQTPRYLIKTRGQQVTLSCSPISGHRSVSWYQQTPGQGLQFLFEYFSETQRNKGNFPGRFSGRQFSNSRSEMNVSTLELGDSALYLCASSSGQGLGKSYEQYFGPGTRLTVT.

The V gene is TRBV25-1, the J gene TRBJ2-3, with 12 bases matching TRBD2. Germline assignment: CDR1 MGHDK and CDR2 SYGVNS. Losses at the gene ends were 6 bases for V and 7 bases for J; bases not matched to a gene: 5. This CDR3 has 14 amino acids. The chain's CDR3 is CASRTSGGMNTQYF. CDR3 DNA sequence: TGTGCCAGCAGGACTAGCGGGGGCATGAATACGCAGTATTTT. The whole variable domain, remainder taken from reference TRBV25-1 and TRBJ2-3, is EADIYQTPRYLVIGTGKKITLECSQTMGHDKMYWYQQDPGMELHLIHYSYGVNSTEKGDLSSESTVSRIRTEHFPLTLESARPSHTSQYLCASRTSGGMNTQYFGPGTRLTVL.

This chain connects TRBV7-9 to TRBJ1-1, with a weak D call TRBD1 (5 bases). The V and J ends lost 3 bases and 7 bases respectively, with 9 bases between them. This CDR3 has 12 amino acids. Per the germline V gene, CDR1 is SEHNR and CDR2 is FQNEAQ (reference sequence). CDR3: CASSFSGFEAFF. The CDR3 DNA reads TGTGCCAGCAGCTTTTCAGGGTTTGAAGCTTTCTTT.

The chain couples TRBV11-3 to TRBJ2-2; 8 bases are a match to TRBD2. V lost 5 bases, J lost 4 bases, and 3 bases stayed unmatched. The CDR3 totals 14 residues. Germline loops: CDR1 SGHNT, CDR2 YENEEA. In DNA, the CDR3 is TGTGCCAGCAGCCCCCGGGGGGGCACCGGGGAGCTGTTTTTT. Amino acid sequence: CASSPRGGTGELFF.

This clone was detected only a few times. This chain uses TRBV27 with TRBJ1-2; TRBD1 agrees at 7 bases. This CDR3 region has 15 residues. V shed 10 bases, J shed 4 bases, and the junction held 15 bases outside the gene matches. The germline gives CDR1 MNHEY, CDR2 SMNVEV (reference sequence). The CDR3 protein is CATSDRPSPIYGYTF. CDR3 nucleotides: TGTGCCACCTCGGACAGGCCGTCTCCGATCTATGGCTACACCTTC.

The chain couples TRBV28 to TRBJ1-6, with 8 bases lining up with TRBD1. This CDR3 has 14 residues. With V trimmed by 3 bases and J by 7 bases, 2 bases remained unmatched. Germline V CDR1 and CDR2: MDHEN, SYDVKM. The CDR3 DNA sequence: TGTGCCAGCAGTTTGGACAGGGTAAATTCACCCCTCCACTTT. This sequence encodes CASSLDRVNSPLHF.

CDR3 protein: CASTDRVRETQYF. CDR3 DNA: TGTGCCAGCACCGACAGGGTCAGAGAGACCCAGTACTTC. V usage is TRBV28 and J usage is TRBJ2-5; TRBD1 matches at 7 bases. Germline CDR1 reads MDHEN; CDR2 reads SYDVKM. The V gene end was trimmed by 7 bases and the J gene end by 4 bases; junction bases not matched to a gene: 6. The CDR3 spans 13 residues.

J is TRBJ1-1 and V is TRBV7-9, with TRBD1 matching 7 bases. Trimming cost V 5 bases and J 7 bases; bases outside gene matches: 7. This CDR3 comprises 13 residues. The germline V gene encodes CDR1 SEHNR and CDR2 FQNEAQ (reference sequence). For the CDR3, the DNA is TGTGCCAGCAGCGGAGGGACAGAGAATGAAGCTTTCTTT. Protein: CASSGGTENEAFF.

CDR3 nucleotides: TGTGCCATCGGGGGGGGTTTGGGCTACGAGCAGTACTTC. Translating it yields CAIGGGLGYEQYF. The chain employs TRBV10-3 and TRBJ2-7, with 7 bases aligning to TRBD2. The CDR3 loop spans 13 amino acids. Germline V gene lookup returns CDR1 ENHRY and CDR2 SYGVKD. V shed 8 bases, J shed 3 bases, and the junction held 7 bases outside the gene matches.

CDR3 protein: CASSSPGGDEAFF. CDR3 DNA sequence: TGTGCCAGCAGCTCCCCTGGGGGGGATGAAGCTTTCTTT. This chain links TRBV7-6 with TRBJ1-1; tentative D call: TRBD1 (5 bases). The CDR3 runs 13 residues. Trimming left V 4 bases short and J 7 bases short, with 13 bases between. Looked up from germline, CDR1 is SGHVS and CDR2 is FNYEAQ.

V is TRBV9 and J is TRBJ2-5, with 8 bases matching TRBD2. The CDR3 is 15 amino acids. After removal of 3 bases from V and 1 base from J, the junction contained 5 bases not matched to a gene. Per germline, CDR1 SGDLS and CDR2 YYNGEE. CDR3 region: CASSEAGGAQETQYF. CDR3 nucleotide sequence: TGTGCCAGCAGCGAGGCGGGGGGCGCCCAAGAGACCCAGTACTTC.

CDR3 bases: TGTGCCAGCAGCACACAGGGGAATGAGCAGTTCTTC. Translating it yields CASSTQGNEQFF. The V call is TRBV9, the J call TRBJ2-1; TRBD1 aligns across 7 bases. This CDR3 contains 12 residues. J lost 7 bases, V lost 4 bases, and 2 bases had no gene match. CDR1 is SGDLS, CDR2 YYNGEE, per germline.

This clone is a singleton in its sample. The genes are TRBV11-2 and TRBJ2-3, with 7 bases lining up with TRBD2. CDR1 is SGHAT and CDR2 is FQNNGV in the germline V gene. V was clipped by 5 bases and J by 3 bases; unmatched bases: 14. The CDR3 is 17 amino acids. CDR3 in amino acids: CASSPSGGGPPTDTQYF. The CDR3 DNA follows: TGTGCCAGCAGCCCATCCGGCGGGGGACCTCCTACAGATACGCAGTATTTT.

The V and J genes are TRBV28 and TRBJ2-5, with D maybe TRBD1 (5 bases). The CDR3 runs 15 residues. The V end was cut by 3 bases, the J end by 4 bases, with 15 bases between. Germline lookup yields CDR1 MDHEN and CDR2 SYDVKM. CDR3 DNA: TGTGCCAGCAGTTTCCCCGGACGCCAGGGAGAGACCCAGTACTTC. Residues: CASSFPGRQGETQYF.

The V call is TRBV28, the J call TRBJ2-3; 9 nucleotides match TRBD2. The CDR3 spans 18 residues. Trimming took 5 bases from V and 3 from J; bases not matched to a gene: 15. From germline, CDR1 is MDHEN and CDR2 SYDVKM. The DNA of the CDR3 is TGTGCCAGCAGTCCCCCGGGCATTCGCGGGGGGGTTACAGATACGCAGTATTTT. As protein: CASSPPGIRGGVTDTQYF.

Here the CDR3 DNA reads TGTGCCAGCAGTGAACGCCTCGCGGATAATTCACCCCTCCACTTT. It specifies CASSERLADNSPLHF. The rearrangement joins TRBV2 to TRBJ1-6; D remains unclear. CDR3 length: 15 residues. With 2 bases removed from V and 5 bases from J, the gap between germline ends came to 10 bases. Germline V lookup: CDR1 SNHLY, CDR2 FYNNEI.

This sequence joins TRBV10-2 and TRBJ2-7; no clear D gene. Trimming took 8 bases from V and 5 from J, leaving 16 bases between them. The CDR3 contains 13 residues. Germline CDR1 and CDR2: WSHSY and SAAADI. This CDR3 is CASGHSTWDEQYF. CDR3 DNA sequence: TGCGCCAGCGGTCACAGCACGTGGGACGAGCAGTACTTC.

The chain employs TRBV15 and TRBJ2-7, with D maybe TRBD1 (7 bases). V dropped 1 base and J dropped 3 bases, with 13 bases sitting between them. CDR1 and CDR2 (germline): LNHNV, YYDKDF (reference sequence). The CDR3 contains 15 residues. CDR3 sequence reads: CATSRGGDSIYEQYF. The CDR3, as DNA: TGTGCCACCAGCAGAGGGGGGGACAGTATCTACGAGCAGTACTTC.

The chain links TRBV9 to TRBJ1-5; a weak D match, TRBD1 (5 bases). The germline V gene has CDR1 SGDLS and CDR2 YYNGEE. Trimming pared 4 bases from V and 0 bases from J, leaving 14 bases between. This CDR3 region has 16 residues. CDR3 DNA: TGTGCCAGCAGCCCGAGCGTAGGGGTTAGCAATCAGCCCCAGCATTTT. Translated, it gives CASSPSVGVSNQPQHF.

Comment on this clone: This same CDR3 is encoded by further DNA sequences in the sample. The rearrangement uses TRBV6-1 and TRBJ1-2, with 7 bases lining up with TRBD1. CDR3 length: 14 residues. Germline CDR1 is MNHNS and CDR2 is SASEGT. After removal of 1 base from V and 8 bases from J, the junction contained 7 bases not matched to a gene. In DNA, the CDR3 is TGTGCCAGCAGTGAAGAGGGCAGGGGGGTGGGCTACACCTTC. It yields the protein CASSEEGRGVGYTF.

The CDR3 sequence is CASNRNTGELFF. Here the CDR3 DNA reads TGTGCCAGCAACAGGAACACCGGGGAGCTGTTTTTT. The chain carries TRBV5-5 and TRBJ2-2; D not resolved. Trimming pared 6 bases from V and 1 base from J, leaving 4 bases between. The germline V gene has CDR1 SGHKS and CDR2 YYEKEE (reference sequence). This CDR3 contains 12 residues.

In this sample, this clone turned up once. The chain links TRBV9 to TRBJ2-1; TRBD2 matches at 10 bases. Germline trimming cut 3 bases from V and 6 bases from J; bases unmatched to any gene: 6. The CDR3 covers 15 residues. Looked up from germline, CDR1 is SGDLS and CDR2 is YYNGEE. Here the CDR3 reads CASSAALAGANEQFF. The CDR3 DNA is TGTGCCAGCAGCGCCGCGCTAGCGGGGGCCAATGAGCAGTTCTTC.

CDR3 sequence: CASSLEPGRRGETQYF. CDR3 DNA: TGTGCCAGCAGCTTGGAGCCGGGACGGCGGGGGGAGACCCAGTACTTC. The chain employs TRBV5-4 and TRBJ2-5; TRBD2 aligns across 7 bases. Germline values: CDR1 SGHNT, CDR2 YYREEE (reference sequence). Losses at the gene ends were 0 bases for V and 5 bases for J; bases not matched to a gene: 10. This CDR3 region has 16 residues.

The chain links TRBV7-2 to TRBJ1-1; perhaps TRBD1 as D (6 bases). The CDR3 has 13 residues. CDR1 and CDR2 from the germline V gene are SGHTA and FQGNSA. Trimming removed 2 bases at V and 7 bases at J, with 11 bases between. The CDR3 spells CASSLNQGREAFF. In DNA, the CDR3 is TGTGCCAGCAGCTTAAACCAGGGGCGTGAAGCTTTCTTT.

V and J are TRBV7-9 and TRBJ2-5; weak D call: TRBD2 (6 bases). Germline assignment: CDR1 SEHNR and CDR2 FQNEAQ (reference sequence). The CDR3 is 12 residues long. The V and J ends lost 4 bases and 5 bases respectively, with 8 bases between them. The CDR3 loop is CASSWGVETQYF. CDR3 sequence (DNA): TGTGCCAGCAGCTGGGGGGTTGAGACCCAGTACTTC.

V usage is TRBV15 and J usage is TRBJ1-1; D not resolved. The V gene's germline CDR1 is LNHNV and CDR2 YYDKDF (reference sequence). V lost 0 bases and J lost 5, with 16 bases in between. The CDR3 loop spans 16 amino acids. In DNA form, the CDR3 reads TGTGCCACCAGCAGAGAGGGGAGGTTATCGGGGACTGAAGCTTTCTTT. Translated: CATSREGRLSGTEAFF.

The chain couples TRBV5-1 to TRBJ1-1, with 10 bases identical to TRBD1. J gave up 5 bases and V 4 bases, and 5 bases lay outside the gene matches. This CDR3 has 14 residues. Germline lookup yields CDR1 SGHRS and CDR2 YFSETQ. The CDR3 sequence: CASSVTGGGTEAFF. CDR3 sequence (DNA): TGCGCCAGCAGCGTGACAGGGGGCGGAACTGAAGCTTTCTTT.

The chain links TRBV19 to TRBJ1-5; 9 bases agree with TRBD1. The V gene end was trimmed by 4 bases and the J gene end by 9 bases; junction bases not matched to a gene: 7. CDR1 and CDR2 from the germline V gene are LNHDA and SQIVND (reference sequence). CDR3 size: 14 residues. CDR3 region: CASSKGQGSGPQHF. CDR3 nucleotide sequence: TGTGCCAGTAGTAAAGGACAGGGGTCGGGGCCCCAGCATTTT.